The 14 T cell receptor beta chains presented below share a single source sample, sequenced in a study of blood T cell repertoires in COVID-19. Assay: immunoSEQ multiplex PCR; the TCRdb copy retains only in-frame clones and omits some. The table includes 450,000 to 500,000 clones, about nine tenths detected once. What was sequenced was PBMCs or T cells enriched from blood (not recorded which). The receptors come from a woman aged 60 to 75 who had recovered from COVID-19.

The J gene is TRBJ2-2, the V gene TRBV12-3 or TRBV12-4; D is possibly TRBD1 (5 bases). V was shortened by 7 bases and J by 6 bases, with 12 bases between the two germline ends. The length of the CDR3 is 13 residues. CDR3 in amino acids: CASNRQYAGELFF. CDR3 DNA: TGTGCCAGCAACAGGCAGTACGCCGGGGAGCTGTTTTTT.

The rearrangement uses TRBV5-8 and TRBJ1-6; TRBD1 agrees at 7 bases. Germline values: CDR1 SGHTS, CDR2 YDEGEE. CDR3 length equals 13 residues. V trimming: 3 bases; J trimming: 10 bases; junction bases outside the gene matches: 4. CDR3 nucleotide sequence: TGTGCCAGCAGCTGGGACAGAGGATCACCCCTCCACTTT. This codes for CASSWDRGSPLHF.

This chain uses TRBV21-1 with TRBJ1-2. TRBV21-1 is termed a pseudogene. The length of the CDR3 is 9 residues. The CDR3 here is CARILGYTF. The CDR3 DNA follows: TGTGCCAGAATCCTAGGCTACACCTTC.

This clone has a handful of counts. The CDR3 region is CASSLYRENSPLHF. The DNA of the CDR3 is TGTGCCAGCAGTTTATACAGGGAAAATTCACCCCTCCACTTT. The chain couples TRBV27 to TRBJ1-6; a weak D match, TRBD1 (6 bases). Trimming removed 1 base from V and 7 bases from J, with 8 bases in between. This CDR3 has 14 residues. Germline V gives CDR1 MNHEY, CDR2 SMNVEV (reference sequence).

This sequence joins TRBV20-1 and TRBJ1-2; no definite D call. V was pared by 3 bases and J by 4 bases, with 9 bases between. The length of the CDR3 is 12 residues. Germline CDR1 reads DFQATT; CDR2 reads SNEGSKA (reference sequence). As DNA, the CDR3 is TGCAGTGCTAGTGCGGGTGGCTATGGCTACACCTTC. Amino acid sequence: CSASAGGYGYTF.

V usage is TRBV5-8 and J usage is TRBJ2-7, with D possibly matching TRBD1 (6 bases). The CDR3 consists of 14 residues. Trimming cost V 2 bases and J 0 bases, with 9 bases left between them. The germline V gene has CDR1 SGHTS and CDR2 YDEGEE. DNA for the CDR3: TGTGCCAGCAGCTTAGACAGGACCTCCTACGAGCAGTACTTC. It yields the protein CASSLDRTSYEQYF. The full variable domain, in which reference TRBV5-8 and TRBJ2-7 provide the parts outside the CDR3, is EAGVTQSPTHLIKTRGQQATLRCSPISGHTSVYWYQQALGLGLQFLLWYDEGEERNRGNFPPRFSGRQFPNYSSELNVNALELEDSALYLCASSLDRTSYEQYFGPGTRLTVT.

The genes are TRBV2 and TRBJ1-2; perhaps TRBD1 as D (6 bases). With 4 bases removed from V and 8 bases from J, the gap between germline ends came to 14 bases. Germline CDR1 reads SNHLY; CDR2 reads FYNNEI. This CDR3 spans 13 amino acids. The CDR3 nucleotides are TGTGCCAGCAGTGCCCAGGGGAATTTGGGCTACACCTTC. Amino acids: CASSAQGNLGYTF.

This chain links TRBV30 with TRBJ1-5, with D uncertain. Trimming took off 2 bases at V and 0 bases at J, with 11 bases between the two ends. The CDR3 extends over 15 amino acids. CDR1 and CDR2 (germline): GTSNPN, SVGIG (reference sequence). The CDR3 reads CAWSPRGYSNQPQHF. CDR3 DNA: TGTGCCTGGAGTCCCCGCGGCTATAGCAATCAGCCCCAGCATTTT.

This chain uses TRBV9 with TRBJ1-2; no clear D. Looked up from germline, CDR1 is SGDLS and CDR2 is YYNGEE. The CDR3 has 13 residues. The V end lost 4 bases, the J end lost 1 base, and 8 bases lay between the germline ends. CDR3 sequence (DNA): TGTGCCAGCAGCTCCGTTTATAACTATGGCTACACCTTC. Protein sequence: CASSSVYNYGYTF.

The rearrangement links TRBV10-3 to TRBJ2-7, with TRBD2 matching over 13 bases. Germline values: CDR1 ENHRY, CDR2 SYGVKD. The CDR3 is 15 residues long. The V and J ends lost 6 bases and 2 bases, in that order; junction bases with no gene match: 4. The CDR3 coding sequence is TGTGCCATCAGCGGGACTAGCGGGGCCCCCTACGAGCAGTACTTC. It specifies CAISGTSGAPYEQYF.

This clone was seen once. The chain recombines TRBV5-1 with TRBJ2-1; the match to TRBD2 covers 11 bases. CDR1 and CDR2 (germline): SGHRS, YFSETQ. V dropped 4 bases and J dropped 9; count of bases not matched to a gene: 6. The CDR3 totals 14 residues. For the CDR3, the DNA is TGCGCCAGCAGCACGGGACTAGCGGCCGGTGAGCAGTTCTTC. It yields the protein CASSTGLAAGEQFF.

This clone appeared once. The chain employs TRBV7-8 and TRBJ1-5; D gene ambiguous. CDR1 is SGHVS, CDR2 FQNEAQ, per germline. The length of the CDR3 is 16 residues. V lost 5 bases to trimming and J lost 3 bases, with 17 bases between them. In DNA form, the CDR3 reads TGTGCCAGCAGCCTTATTTTGTCCCCCTACAATCAGCCCCAGCATTTT. It translates to CASSLILSPYNQPQHF.

The V gene is TRBV15, the J gene TRBJ1-1; D remains ambiguous. V lost 1 base to trimming and J lost 1 base, with 13 bases between them. The CDR3 consists of 16 residues. Looked up from germline, CDR1 is LNHNV and CDR2 is YYDKDF (reference sequence). The CDR3 protein is CATSRVGGTRNTEAFF. In nucleotides, the CDR3 is TGTGCCACCAGCAGAGTTGGAGGAACTCGGAACACTGAAGCTTTCTTT.

This clone was observed a few times. The V call is TRBV19, the J call TRBJ2-7; tentatively, D is TRBD1 (5 bases). V was trimmed by 1 base and J by 2 bases, leaving 9 bases between them. The CDR3 has 14 amino acids. CDR1 and CDR2 from the germline V gene are LNHDA and SQIVND (reference sequence). The CDR3 loop reads CASSIGGSAYEQYF. CDR3 DNA: TGTGCCAGTAGTATAGGGGGCTCAGCCTACGAGCAGTACTTC.